Listed here are 20 T cell receptor beta chains from one sample, sequenced in a study of blood T cell repertoires in COVID-19. The assay was immunoSEQ multiplex PCR, and TCRdb's table has in-frame clones only and misses some. The repertoire includes roughly 74,000 clones, roughly 88% of them detected once, and 1.9% sits in the top ten. Source material: peripheral blood. The receptors derive from a woman of 80 years or more with active or convalescent COVID-19.

The chain combines TRBV7-8 with TRBJ2-5; 9 nucleotides match TRBD2. Looked up from germline, CDR1 is SGHVS and CDR2 is FQNEAQ. The CDR3 length is 16 residues. V lost 4 bases to trimming and J lost 4 bases; unmatched junction nucleotides: 10. CDR3 sequence reads: CASSSTSGLGGETQYF. CDR3 coding DNA: TGTGCCAGCAGCTCGACTAGCGGCCTTGGGGGAGAGACCCAGTACTTC.

V gene TRBV9 combines with J gene TRBJ1-1; TRBD1 matches 7 bases. The CDR3 runs to 14 residues. The germline gives CDR1 SGDLS, CDR2 YYNGEE. The V and J ends lost 3 bases and 6 bases, in that order; junction bases with no gene match: 8. CDR3 in DNA: TGTGCCAGCAGCGGACAGCGACAGGGTTCTGAAGCTTTCTTT. It specifies CASSGQRQGSEAFF.

V gene TRBV4-3 combines with J gene TRBJ2-4, with TRBD2 identical over 8 bases. This CDR3 is 15 amino acids long. Trimming cost V 0 bases and J 8 bases; bases outside gene matches: 6. Germline CDR1 reads LGHNA; CDR2 reads YSLEER. The CDR3 sequence is CASSQESSGSYIQYF. Here the CDR3 DNA reads TGCGCCAGCAGCCAAGAATCGAGCGGGAGTTACATTCAGTACTTC.

The genes are TRBV14 and TRBJ1-3; 9 bases are shared with TRBD1. There are 15 residues in the CDR3. CDR1 and CDR2 (germline): SGHDN, FVKESK. V lost 2 bases to trimming and J lost 6 bases; unmatched junction nucleotides: 5. The CDR3 region has the DNA TGTGCCAGCAGCCAATCCGGGACAGGGAAAAACACCATATATTTT. Encoded protein: CASSQSGTGKNTIYF.

The chain has TRBV12-3 or TRBV12-4 and TRBJ1-1; D possibly corresponds to TRBD1 (6 bases). V lost 3 bases, J lost 6 bases, and 11 bases lay in between. CDR3 length: 13 residues. DNA for the CDR3: TGTGCCAGCAGTTTGAAACAGGGCGCTGAAGCTTTCTTT. Translating gives CASSLKQGAEAFF.

This rearrangement joins TRBV5-1 to TRBJ2-5; 15 bases match TRBD2. Trimming took 6 bases from V and 2 from J; bases not matched to a gene: 8. The CDR3 length is 17 residues. Germline V gene sequence: CDR1 SGHRS, CDR2 YFSETQ. This CDR3 is CASNGLAGGPLQETQYF. CDR3 DNA sequence: TGCGCCAGCAACGGACTAGCGGGGGGGCCATTGCAAGAGACCCAGTACTTC.

The rearrangement links TRBV5-1 to TRBJ1-3, with 7 nucleotides matching TRBD1. The CDR3 runs 17 residues. V gave up 2 bases and J gave up 2 bases; unmatched junction bases: 10. The V gene's germline CDR1 is SGHRS and CDR2 YFSETQ. The DNA of the CDR3 is TGCGCCAGCAGCTTTACCCAGGGGGGAAATCCTGGAAACACCATATATTTT. Amino acids: CASSFTQGGNPGNTIYF.

The chain has TRBV27 and TRBJ2-7, with 13 bases identical to TRBD2. With 5 bases clipped from V and 5 bases from J, the junction kept 6 bases outside the gene matches. CDR1 is MNHEY, CDR2 SMNVEV, per germline (reference sequence). The length of the CDR3 is 15 residues. CDR3: CASSLSGTSGNEQYF. The CDR3 DNA reads as TGTGCCAGCAGTCTGTCCGGGACTAGCGGGAACGAGCAGTACTTC.

This sequence joins TRBV10-3 and TRBJ2-7, with 9 bases that match TRBD1. V was clipped by 5 bases and J by 1 base; unmatched bases: 3. Per germline, CDR1 ENHRY and CDR2 SYGVKD. CDR3 length: 14 residues. The CDR3 DNA is TGTGCCATCAGTACCGGGACAGGGTCCTACGAGCAGTACTTC. Translating it yields CAISTGTGSYEQYF.

The chain links TRBV29-1 to TRBJ1-2; possible D gene TRBD1, 5 bases. CDR3 length: 13 residues. V was cut by 0 bases and J by 2 bases, with 7 bases left in between. Germline V gene sequence: CDR1 SQVTM, CDR2 ANQGSEA. CDR3 amino acids: CSVEEAGNYGYTF. Here the CDR3 DNA reads TGCAGCGTTGAAGAAGCAGGGAACTATGGCTACACCTTC.

This rearrangement joins TRBV5-4 to TRBJ1-5; D is unresolved. This CDR3 is built from 13 residues. The germline CDR1 and CDR2 sequences are SGHNT and YYREEE (reference sequence). V was shortened by 4 bases and J by 3 bases, with 8 bases between the two germline ends. The CDR3 region has the DNA TGTGCCAGCAGCCCCGGTGCCAATCAGCCCCAGCATTTT. Protein product: CASSPGANQPQHF.

V usage is TRBV4-3 and J usage is TRBJ2-7; 12 bases align to TRBD2. Germline V gene sequence: CDR1 LGHNA, CDR2 YSLEER. V gave up 0 bases and J gave up 9 bases; unmatched junction bases: 6. This CDR3 is built from 15 residues. This CDR3 is CASSQDRLAGDPQYF. CDR3 DNA: TGCGCCAGCAGCCAAGATCGACTAGCGGGAGATCCGCAGTACTTC.

This chain joins TRBV9 and TRBJ2-1; D is unclear. This CDR3 contains 14 residues. V gave up 0 bases and J gave up 7 bases, with 11 bases separating them. Germline V gene lookup returns CDR1 SGDLS and CDR2 YYNGEE. The CDR3 here is CASSVGPHMNEQFF. For the CDR3, the DNA is TGTGCCAGCAGCGTAGGGCCACATATGAATGAGCAGTTCTTC.

This rearrangement joins TRBV11-3 to TRBJ2-1, with 8 bases fitting TRBD1. The J segment lost 3 bases and the V segment lost 2 bases, leaving 9 bases of the junction unmatched. CDR1 SGHNT and CDR2 YENEEA come from the germline V gene. CDR3 length: 17 residues. As DNA, the CDR3 is TGTGCCAGCAGCTTAACGCGCCGGGACAGGAACTACAATGAGCAGTTCTTC. Translation gives CASSLTRRDRNYNEQFF.

In regard to this clone: The junction shows a germline mismatch at one end, possibly a read error. V gene TRBV6-2 or TRBV6-3 combines with J gene TRBJ2-1, with 14 bases lining up with TRBD2. CDR1 MNHEY and CDR2 SVGEGT come from the germline V gene. The CDR3 is 16 amino acids. The CDR3 reads CASSSPGTSGGNKQFF. The CDR3, as DNA: TGTGCCAGCAGTTCCCCTGGGACTAGCGGGGGCAATAAGCAGTTCTTC.

This clone has just a few counts. This chain connects TRBV11-3 to TRBJ2-2; 8 positions match TRBD1. V lost 1 base, J lost 2 bases, and 6 bases stayed unmatched. The CDR3 is made up of 17 amino acids. The germline gives CDR1 SGHNT, CDR2 YENEEA. CDR3 bases: TGTGCCAGCAGCTTAGGCCGCAGGGGGCCAAACACCGGGGAGCTGTTTTTT. Amino acid sequence: CASSLGRRGPNTGELFF.

The gene calls are TRBV19 and TRBJ2-7, with TRBD1 matching 11 bases. Germline trimming cut 4 bases from V and 3 bases from J; bases unmatched to any gene: 2. Germline loops: CDR1 LNHDA, CDR2 SQIVND (reference sequence). This CDR3 has 14 residues. The CDR3 nucleotides read TGTGCCAGTAGTAGGACAGGGGGCGTCTACGAGCAGTACTTC. Residues: CASSRTGGVYEQYF.

This chain connects TRBV3-1 (or the pseudogene TRBV3-2) to TRBJ1-1; D might be TRBD1 (6 bases). CDR1 and CDR2 from the germline V gene are LGHDT and YNNKEL (reference sequence). Trimming stripped 1 base from V and 12 bases from J, with 12 bases between. CDR3 size: 12 residues. This chain's CDR3 is CASSQGRGGPFF. In DNA form, the CDR3 reads TGTGCCAGCAGCCAAGGCAGGGGAGGGCCTTTCTTT.

The chain has TRBV24-1 and TRBJ1-5; TRBD1 aligns across 7 bases. The CDR3 has 14 residues. The ends lost 4 bases at V and 3 bases at J; junction bases unmatched: 2. Looked up from germline, CDR1 is KGHDR and CDR2 is SFDVKD. The CDR3 spells CATSEGQFNQPQHF. DNA for the CDR3: TGTGCCACCAGTGAGGGACAGTTCAATCAGCCCCAGCATTTT.

The chain employs TRBV7-2 and TRBJ1-2, with D possibly matching TRBD1 (5 bases). Germline CDR1 reads SGHTA; CDR2 reads FQGNSA. The CDR3 extends over 13 amino acids. V lost 6 bases to trimming and J lost 6 bases, with 14 bases between them. The CDR3 nucleotides read TGTGCCAGCAGACGTACAGGTGTTGATGGCTACACCTTC. This translates into CASRRTGVDGYTF.